The source of this T cell receptor beta chain is a study of shared clonotypes between healthy human individuals. About the study: Donors were two women and three men aged 18 to 49. Notes on the study in general: Sampling was confined to blood; repertoires within tissues likely differ. As a rule, naive subsets had a larger estimated richness than memory subsets. Clonotype sharing among donors, it was expected, would be affected by sequencing depth.

A word on this clone: What it binds is unknown.

The CDR3 is 15 amino acids. CDR1 is SGHRS, CDR2 YFSETQ, per germline. The V and J ends lost 5 bases and 3 bases respectively, with 18 bases between them. Repertoires were generated with immunoSEQ multiplex PCR, while TCRdb's copy carries only in-frame clones and drops some. The table has fewer than 1.8 million clones, 97% to 99% seen once. The clonotype originates from a man aged 30 to 45 in good health. This chain links TRBV5-1 with TRBJ2-7; D call uncertain. The source material was naive CD4+ T cells sorted from blood. Subset in this sample: CD45RA+ positively selected. The CDR3 coding sequence is TGCGCCAGCAGTTCCCCAGGCCAGGCTGACTACGAGCAGTACTTC. Residues: CASSSPGQADYEQYF.